This T cell receptor (beta chain) was captured by sequencing in a study of immune evolution from preneoplasia to lung adenocarcinoma. Across the whole study: HLA loss of heterozygosity: approximately 7.5% AIS, about 15% MIA, about 35% ADC, none AAH.

The sample holds one count of this clone. The antigen remains unidentified. Study findings and constraints: From normal lung to invasive adenocarcinoma, top clone frequencies appeared to decrease. T cell clonality was higher in KRAS-mutant than EGFR-mutant or wild-type nodules.

Two lung cancer pathologists independently confirmed each histologic diagnosis. Here immunoSEQ multiplex PCR was the method, and the copy in TCRdb shows in-frame clones only, minus some. The profile shows 5,000 or so clones, about 80% of them singletons. The CDR3 sequence is 15 residues long. The V segment lost 5 bases and the J segment 2 bases; nucleotides outside the gene matches: 6. Germline V CDR1 and CDR2: SGHAT, FQNNGV. The source of this sequence is a person aged 55-79 years with lung adenocarcinoma. The chain combines TRBV11-2 with TRBJ2-3; TRBD2 agrees at 8 bases. Sample: FFPE lung adenocarcinoma in situ tissue. CDR3 loop: CASSAQRGYTDTQYF. As DNA, the CDR3 is TGTGCCAGCAGCGCACAGCGGGGGTACACAGATACGCAGTATTTT.